This paragraph reports one TCR beta chain. Antigen: not known. This entry is derived from a study of shared clonotypes between healthy human individuals. Study conclusions and caveats: Generation probabilities were higher for clonotypes shared across all four sorted-subset donors than for unshared ones.

Here immunoSEQ multiplex PCR was the method, and the copy in TCRdb shows in-frame clones only, minus some. The data show approximately 350,000 clones, less than 85% seen once. The V and J ends lost 3 bases and 3 bases, in that order; junction bases with no gene match: 19. The CDR3 is 20 residues long. Germline CDR1 is MGHRA and CDR2 is YSYEKL. This chain connects TRBV4-1 to TRBJ2-3, with 9 bases lining up with TRBD2. The receptor was isolated from a man aged 30 to 45 in good health. Input material: memory CD4+ T cells sorted from blood. Subset described: CD45RA-negative fraction. Here the CDR3 DNA reads TGCGCCAGCAGCCAGATCCAGGGAATCGGGACTAGCCGTGGGACAGATACGCAGTATTTT. Protein: CASSQIQGIGTSRGTDTQYF.